What follows is one T cell receptor (beta chain) and its context. A single record per CDR3 protein comes from TCRdb applying MiXCR to the reads. Among 88,000 or so distinct CDR3 sequences listed, roughly 28% were seen once. Trimming stripped 8 bases from V and 9 bases from J, with 16 bases between. Germline V lookup: CDR1 KGHDR, CDR2 SFDVKD. This CDR3 is built from 13 residues. This specimen belongs to a study of type 1 regulatory T cells. Overall study: This in vitro CD4 product, T-allo10, is enriched for Tr1 cells and alloantigen-specific.

The V call is TRBV24-1, the J call TRBJ2-1; possibly TRBD1 for D (6 bases). The sequenced material came from CD4+ T cells, either the whole sample or a sorted fraction (not recorded which). The TCR sequence derives from a human donor in good health. DNA for the CDR3: TGTGCCACCAAGAGACAGGACAGAGCTGAGCAGTTCTTC. Translated: CATKRQDRAEQFF.